This T cell receptor beta chain is drawn from a study of cytomegalovirus exposure and HLA in healthy donors. A remark on this clone: Its antigen is unidentified.

Broader study findings: A later examination showed that TCR association rates differed by HLA locus, with DRB1 most and HLA-C fewest. Reports indicated that the classifier achieved high specificity and sensitivity in diagnosing cytomegalovirus status. Among immune exposure information, only CMV serostatus was available.

Per germline, CDR1 SGHTA and CDR2 FQGNSA. Trimming removed 4 bases from V and 2 bases from J, with 9 bases in between. The CDR3 is 13 residues long. PCR amplification relied on 60 Vbeta primers (plus 13 Jbeta primers). Measured with immunoSEQ multiplex PCR; TCRdb has only the in-frame clones, and not every one. The sample shows over 140,000 clones, roughly four fifths of them seen only once. Sequencing was done on a sample of PBMCs. V gene TRBV7-2 combines with J gene TRBJ2-7; tentative D call: TRBD1 (6 bases). This TCR was recovered from a man younger than 40 in good health and CMV-seropositive. The CDR3 DNA reads as TGTGCCAGCAGCTCTGACAGGACCTACGAGCAGTACTTC. This translates into CASSSDRTYEQYF.